This T cell receptor (beta chain) stems from a study of shared clonotypes between healthy human individuals. The sorted-subset replicate PCRs were given around 190 ng DNA, which is 30,000 to 35,000 T cell genomes. Clones were read by immunoSEQ multiplex PCR, and TCRdb kept only the in-frame ones, dropping some. Of 2 million to 2.5 million clones listed, approximately 96% are singletons. The CDR3 is 16 amino acids. The J segment lost 5 bases and the V segment lost 6 bases, leaving 12 bases of the junction unmatched. Germline V gene sequence: CDR1 SGHRS, CDR2 YFSETQ. Study results and limitations: Expectations were that clonotype sharing among donors would be affected by sequencing depth. Generation probabilities of non-shared clonotypes were lower (relative to those shared by all four donors). A handful of donors showed sharing of around 5% of naive CD4 clonotypes.

About this clone itself: Its antigen is undetermined.

The sample comprised naive CD4+ T cells sorted from blood. Subset given: CD45RA+ positively selected. The clonotype comes from a man between 18 and 35 years old in good health. This rearrangement joins TRBV5-1 to TRBJ2-5; 11 nucleotides line up with TRBD1. The CDR3 sequence is CASTKRGTGGFETQYF. CDR3 coding DNA: TGCGCCAGCACCAAGAGAGGGACAGGGGGATTCGAGACCCAGTACTTC.